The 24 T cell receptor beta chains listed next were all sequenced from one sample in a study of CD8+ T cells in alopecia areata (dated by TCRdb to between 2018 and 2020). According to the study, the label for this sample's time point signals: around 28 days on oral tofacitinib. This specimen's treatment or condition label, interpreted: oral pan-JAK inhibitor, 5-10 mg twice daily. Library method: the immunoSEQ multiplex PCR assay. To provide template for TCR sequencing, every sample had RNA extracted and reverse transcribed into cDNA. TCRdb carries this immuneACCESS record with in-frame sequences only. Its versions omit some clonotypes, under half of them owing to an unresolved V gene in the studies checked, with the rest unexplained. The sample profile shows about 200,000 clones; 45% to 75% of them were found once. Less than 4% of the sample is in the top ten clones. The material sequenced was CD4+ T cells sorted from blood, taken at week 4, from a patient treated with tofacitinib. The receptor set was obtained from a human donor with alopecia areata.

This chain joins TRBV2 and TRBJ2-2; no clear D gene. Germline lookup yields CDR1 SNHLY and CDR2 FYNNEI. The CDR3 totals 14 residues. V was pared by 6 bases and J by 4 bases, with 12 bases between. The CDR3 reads CASSPTASTGELFF. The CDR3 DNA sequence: TGTGCCAGCAGCCCCACCGCCAGCACCGGGGAGCTGTTTTTT.

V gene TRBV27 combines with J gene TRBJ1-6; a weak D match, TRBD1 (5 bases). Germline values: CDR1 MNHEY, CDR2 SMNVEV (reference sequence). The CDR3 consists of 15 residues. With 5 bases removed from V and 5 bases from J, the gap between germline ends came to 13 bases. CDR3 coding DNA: TGTGCCAGCAGTCCGGGGACGGTGGATAATTCACCCCTCCACTTT. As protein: CASSPGTVDNSPLHF.

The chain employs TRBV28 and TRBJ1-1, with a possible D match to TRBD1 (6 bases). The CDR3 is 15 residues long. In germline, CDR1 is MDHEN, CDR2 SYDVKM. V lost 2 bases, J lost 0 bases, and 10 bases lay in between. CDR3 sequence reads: CASSLSAGVNTEAFF. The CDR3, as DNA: TGTGCCAGCAGTTTAAGCGCAGGGGTGAACACTGAAGCTTTCTTT.

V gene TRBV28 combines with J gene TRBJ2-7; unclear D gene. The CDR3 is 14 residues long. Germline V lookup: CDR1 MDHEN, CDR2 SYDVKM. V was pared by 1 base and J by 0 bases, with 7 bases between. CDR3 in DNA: TGTGCCAGCAGTTTATCCAGGTTCTCCTACGAGCAGTACTTC. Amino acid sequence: CASSLSRFSYEQYF.

The CDR3 region is CAWSVTRVGLGTGELFF. The CDR3 DNA follows: TGTGCCTGGAGTGTAACGAGGGTGGGCTTGGGGACCGGGGAGCTGTTTTTT. This chain uses TRBV30 with TRBJ2-2; weak D call: TRBD2 (5 bases). Looked up from germline, CDR1 is GTSNPN and CDR2 is SVGIG (reference sequence). The CDR3 extends over 17 amino acids. Between the trimmed V and J ends, which lost 0 bases and 5 bases, there was a span of 19 bases. The full variable domain, its missing parts supplied by reference TRBV30 and TRBJ2-2, is SQTIHQWPATLVQPVGSPLSLECTVEGTSNPNLYWYRQAAGRGLQLLFYSVGIGQISSEVPQNLSASRPQDRQFILSSKKLLLSDSGFYLCAWSVTRVGLGTGELFFGEGSRLTVL.

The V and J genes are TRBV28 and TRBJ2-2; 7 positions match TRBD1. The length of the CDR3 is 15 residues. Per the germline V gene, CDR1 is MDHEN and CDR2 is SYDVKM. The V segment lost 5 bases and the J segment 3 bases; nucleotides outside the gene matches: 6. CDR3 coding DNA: TGTGCCAGCAGTGAACTAACAGGGGACACCGGGGAGCTGTTTTTT. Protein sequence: CASSELTGDTGELFF.

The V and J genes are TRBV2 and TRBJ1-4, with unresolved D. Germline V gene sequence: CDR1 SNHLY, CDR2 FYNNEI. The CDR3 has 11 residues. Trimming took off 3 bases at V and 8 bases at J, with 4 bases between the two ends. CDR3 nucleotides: TGTGCCAGCAGTGATTGGGAAAAACTGTTTTTT. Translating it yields CASSDWEKLFF.

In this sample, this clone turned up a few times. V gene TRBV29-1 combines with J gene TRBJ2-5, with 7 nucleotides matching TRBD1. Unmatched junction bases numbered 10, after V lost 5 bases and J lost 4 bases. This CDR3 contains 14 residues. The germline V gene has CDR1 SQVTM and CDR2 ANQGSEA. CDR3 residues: CSVFQGGAVETQYF. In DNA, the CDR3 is TGCAGCGTTTTCCAAGGGGGCGCGGTAGAGACCCAGTACTTC.

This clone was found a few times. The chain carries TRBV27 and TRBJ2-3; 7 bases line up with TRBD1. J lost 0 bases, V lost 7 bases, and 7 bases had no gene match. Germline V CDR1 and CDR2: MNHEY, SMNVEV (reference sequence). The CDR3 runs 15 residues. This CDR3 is CASTLDRLSTDTQYF. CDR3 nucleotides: TGTGCCAGCACTCTGGACAGGTTGAGCACAGATACGCAGTATTTT.

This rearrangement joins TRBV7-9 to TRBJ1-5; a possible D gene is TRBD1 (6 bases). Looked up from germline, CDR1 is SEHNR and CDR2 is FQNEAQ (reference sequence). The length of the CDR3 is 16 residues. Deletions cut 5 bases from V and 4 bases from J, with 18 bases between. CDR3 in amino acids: CASSPAVGAPNQPQHF. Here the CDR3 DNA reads TGTGCCAGCAGCCCTGCTGTGGGGGCCCCTAATCAGCCCCAGCATTTT.

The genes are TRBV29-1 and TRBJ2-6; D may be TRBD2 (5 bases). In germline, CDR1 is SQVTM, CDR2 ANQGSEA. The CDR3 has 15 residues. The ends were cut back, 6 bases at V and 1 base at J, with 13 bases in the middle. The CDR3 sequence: CSVSRGESGANVLTF. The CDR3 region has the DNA TGCAGCGTCAGCCGTGGGGAGTCTGGGGCCAACGTCCTGACTTTC.

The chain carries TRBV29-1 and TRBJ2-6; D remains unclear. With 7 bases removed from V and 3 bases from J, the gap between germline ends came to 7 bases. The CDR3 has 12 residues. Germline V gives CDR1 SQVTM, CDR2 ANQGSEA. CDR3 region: CSGSNGANVLTF. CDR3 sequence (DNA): TGCAGCGGTAGTAATGGGGCCAACGTCCTGACTTTC.

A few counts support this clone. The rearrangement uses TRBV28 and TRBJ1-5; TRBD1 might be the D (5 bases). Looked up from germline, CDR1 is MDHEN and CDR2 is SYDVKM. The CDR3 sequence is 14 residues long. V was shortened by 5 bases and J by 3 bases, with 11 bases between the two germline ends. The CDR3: CASSNRDFNQPQHF. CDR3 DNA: TGTGCCAGCAGTAACCGGGACTTCAATCAGCCCCAGCATTTT.

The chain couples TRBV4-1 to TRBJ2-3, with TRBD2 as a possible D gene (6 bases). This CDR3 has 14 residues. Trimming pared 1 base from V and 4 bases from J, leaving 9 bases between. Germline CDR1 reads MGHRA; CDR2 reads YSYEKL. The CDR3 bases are TGCGCCAGCAGCCAAGGGCGACTAGCAGATACGCAGTATTTT. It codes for CASSQGRLADTQYF.

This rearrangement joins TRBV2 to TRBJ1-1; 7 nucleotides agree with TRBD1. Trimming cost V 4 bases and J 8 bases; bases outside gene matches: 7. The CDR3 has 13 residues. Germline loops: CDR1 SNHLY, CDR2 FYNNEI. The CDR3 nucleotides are TGTGCCAGCAGTGGACAGGGAGTCTCGGAAGCTTTCTTT. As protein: CASSGQGVSEAFF.

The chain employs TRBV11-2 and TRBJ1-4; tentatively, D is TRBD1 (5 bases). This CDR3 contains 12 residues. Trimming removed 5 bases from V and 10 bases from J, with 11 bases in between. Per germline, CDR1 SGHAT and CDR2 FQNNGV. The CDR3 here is CASSPGRPKLFF. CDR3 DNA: TGTGCCAGCAGCCCAGGGAGGCCAAAACTGTTTTTT.

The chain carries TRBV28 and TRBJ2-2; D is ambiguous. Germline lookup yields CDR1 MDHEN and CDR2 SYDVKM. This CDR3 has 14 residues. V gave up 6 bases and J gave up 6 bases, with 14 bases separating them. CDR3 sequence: CASRVQPRAGELFF. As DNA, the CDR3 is TGTGCCAGCAGGGTCCAGCCCCGCGCCGGGGAGCTGTTTTTT.

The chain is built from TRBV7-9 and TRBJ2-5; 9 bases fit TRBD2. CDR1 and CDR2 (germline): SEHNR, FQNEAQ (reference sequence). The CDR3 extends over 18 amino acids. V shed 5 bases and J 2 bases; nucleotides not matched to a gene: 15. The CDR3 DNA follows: TGTGCCAGCAGCCCTCCGCCCCGGATAGCGGGGGAACAAGAGACCCAGTACTTC. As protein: CASSPPPRIAGEQETQYF.

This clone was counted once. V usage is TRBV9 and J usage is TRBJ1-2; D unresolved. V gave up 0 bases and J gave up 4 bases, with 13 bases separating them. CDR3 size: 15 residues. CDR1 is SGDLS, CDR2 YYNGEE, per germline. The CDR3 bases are TGTGCCAGCAGCGTAGGAAGGAGCACCGCCTATGGCTACACCTTC. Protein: CASSVGRSTAYGYTF.

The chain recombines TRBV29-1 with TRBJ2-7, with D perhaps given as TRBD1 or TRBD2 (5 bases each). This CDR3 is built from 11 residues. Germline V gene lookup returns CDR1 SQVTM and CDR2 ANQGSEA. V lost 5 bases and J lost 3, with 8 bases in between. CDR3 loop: CSVQGVYEQYF. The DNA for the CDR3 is TGCAGCGTTCAGGGAGTCTACGAGCAGTACTTC.

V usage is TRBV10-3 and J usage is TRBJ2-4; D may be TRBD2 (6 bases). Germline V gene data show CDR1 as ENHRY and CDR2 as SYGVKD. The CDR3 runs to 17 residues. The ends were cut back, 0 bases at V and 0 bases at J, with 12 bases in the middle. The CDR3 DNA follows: TGTGCCATCAGTGAGTCATCTAGCGCACTAGCCAAAAACATTCAGTACTTC. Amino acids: CAISESSSALAKNIQYF.

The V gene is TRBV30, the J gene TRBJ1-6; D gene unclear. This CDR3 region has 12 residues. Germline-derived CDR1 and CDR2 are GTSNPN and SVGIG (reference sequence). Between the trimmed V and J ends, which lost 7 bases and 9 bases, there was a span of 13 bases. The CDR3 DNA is TGTGCCTTGACCCTCGGCCCTTCACCCCTCCACTTT. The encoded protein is CALTLGPSPLHF.

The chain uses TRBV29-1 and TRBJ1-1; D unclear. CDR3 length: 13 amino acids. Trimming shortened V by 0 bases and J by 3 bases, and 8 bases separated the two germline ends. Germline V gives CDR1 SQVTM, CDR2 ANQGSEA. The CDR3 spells CSVEERVYTEAFF. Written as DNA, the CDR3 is TGCAGCGTTGAAGAGCGGGTTTACACTGAAGCTTTCTTT.

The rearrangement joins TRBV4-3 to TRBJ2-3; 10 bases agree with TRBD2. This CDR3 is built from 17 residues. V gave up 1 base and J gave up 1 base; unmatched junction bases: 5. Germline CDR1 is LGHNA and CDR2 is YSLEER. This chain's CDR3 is CASSQGLLAGGTDTQYF. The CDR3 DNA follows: TGCGCCAGCAGCCAAGGTTTGCTAGCGGGGGGCACAGATACGCAGTATTTT.